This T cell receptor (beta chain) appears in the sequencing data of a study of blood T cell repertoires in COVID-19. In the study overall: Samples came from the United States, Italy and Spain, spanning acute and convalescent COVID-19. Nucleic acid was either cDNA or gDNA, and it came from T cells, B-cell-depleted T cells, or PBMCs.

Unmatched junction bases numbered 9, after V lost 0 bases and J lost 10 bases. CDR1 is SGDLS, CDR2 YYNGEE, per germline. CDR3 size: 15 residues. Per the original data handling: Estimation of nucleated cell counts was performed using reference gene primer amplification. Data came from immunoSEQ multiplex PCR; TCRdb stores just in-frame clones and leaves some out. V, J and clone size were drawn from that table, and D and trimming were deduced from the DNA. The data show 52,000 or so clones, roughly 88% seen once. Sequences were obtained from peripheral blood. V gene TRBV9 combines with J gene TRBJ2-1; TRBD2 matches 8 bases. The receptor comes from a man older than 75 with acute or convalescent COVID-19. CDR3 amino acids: CASSVVDSGTVEQFF. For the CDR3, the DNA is TGTGCCAGCAGCGTAGTCGATAGCGGGACGGTGGAGCAGTTCTTC.